Listed below are T cell receptor beta chains from one sample, sequenced in a study of shared clonotypes between healthy human individuals. The table came from immunoSEQ multiplex PCR; TCRdb's copy has only in-frame clones and leaves some out. This table has over 700,000 clones, over 55% appearing once. The material sequenced was memory CD4+ T cells sorted from blood. These receptors were obtained from a woman in her 30s in good health. Both conserved end residues are trimmed from each CDR3.

V gene	J gene	CDR3 protein
TRBV7-6	NA	ASSSGTGPGEQY
TRBV4-2	TRBJ1-1	ASSQDSGGTEAF
TRBV30	NA	AWRLSVYEQY
TRBV7-8	NA	ASSLRGGLAGVEQY
TRBV19	TRBJ1-4	ATGREKLF
TRBV28	TRBJ2-3	ASSPGQGRAVAMNTDTQY
TRBV28	TRBJ2-7	ASRPTGGAYEQY
TRBV5-1	TRBJ1-4	ASSYRRDKSTTNEKLF
TRBV10-1	TRBJ2-7	ASSESRTGTYEQY
TRBV7-9	TRBJ2-7	ASSPGLLAGLARYEQY
TRBV19	TRBJ2-7	ASSIGLSPYEQY
TRBV27	TRBJ2-7	ASRTGRERSYEQY
TRBV5-8	TRBJ2-3	ASSPRTDTQY
TRBV7-9	TRBJ1-3	ASAVDGSSGNTIY
TRBV28	TRBJ2-3	ASSSHGSGDTDTQY
TRBV11-2	TRBJ1-4	ASSFTNEKLF
TRBV28	TRBJ2-1	ASRRTSGTVGQF
TRBV14	TRBJ2-1	ASSPLLAGVRYNEQF
TRBV4-2	TRBJ1-1	ASSQAWERGNTEAF
TRBV27	TRBJ2-1	ASRDFEVGEQF
TRBV29-1	TRBJ2-3	SVESGGADTQY
TRBV25-1	TRBJ2-1	ASSLSSGRNEQF
TRBV9	TRBJ2-4	ASSVTGDIQY
TRBV4-1	TRBJ1-5	ASSLGGGGNQPQH
TRBV7-3	TRBJ1-2	ASSPGTTDQNYGYT